This T cell receptor (beta chain) was recovered during a study of OX40 agonist ivuxolimab in advanced cancers. Study background: Each dose-escalation patient presented with hepatocellular carcinoma, melanoma, renal cell or head and neck cancer.

V was shortened by 7 bases and J by 1 base, with 11 bases between the two germline ends. Germline V CDR1 and CDR2: SGHDT, YYEEEE. This CDR3 spans 13 amino acids. Autoimmune disease history or systemic immunosuppression led to patient exclusion. Study results and caveats: A proportion of nonresponders additionally exhibited low normalized T-cell clonal expansion.

This clone was detected once. What it binds is unknown. Sequencing was performed with immunoSEQ multiplex PCR; in TCRdb, only in-frame clones are kept and a portion is missing. The data contain about 98,000 clones, approximately 86% of them singletons. The material was CD4+ or CD8+ T cells sorted from blood, obtained in a trial of the OX40 agonist ivuxolimab. This clonotype originated in an adult with an advanced solid tumor such as melanoma, head and neck, liver or kidney cancer. The V and J genes are TRBV5-6 and TRBJ1-1; tentatively, D is TRBD1 (5 bases). CDR3 nucleotide sequence: TGTGCCAGCGCTATCGGACAGAACACTGAAGCTTTCTTT. Its protein is CASAIGQNTEAFF.